A selection of T cell receptor beta chains follows, all from one sample in a study of cytomegalovirus exposure and HLA in healthy donors. The table came from immunoSEQ multiplex PCR; TCRdb's copy has only in-frame clones and leaves some out. The sample contains nearly 110,000 clones, 81% of which appear only once. The sequenced material came from PBMCs. These receptors were obtained from a man aged 25-45 years in good health and CMV-seronegative. Each CDR3 is given with its conserved first and last residue. The D gene is left open where the match is weak. For some rows the clone size is stated as once, few or many, or as a class when expanded; others skip it.

cdr3_length	clone_size	j_call	d_call	v_call	cdr3_aa	cdr3_nt
14	-	TRBJ2-3	-	TRBV2	CASRTLAVRDTQYF	TGTGCCAGCAGGACCCTAGCTGTCCGTGATACGCAGTATTTT
15	-	TRBJ2-5	TRBD1	TRBV5-1	CASSLAGTGQETQYF	TGCGCCAGCAGCTTGGCCGGGACAGGGCAAGAGACCCAGTACTTC
13	-	TRBJ1-1	TRBD1	TRBV9	CASSVAWTGEAFF	TGTGCCAGCAGCGTAGCTTGGACAGGGGAAGCTTTCTTT
13	-	TRBJ2-1	-	TRBV5-1	CASSTPNREEQFF	TGCGCCAGCAGCACCCCAAACAGAGAGGAGCAGTTCTTC
14	-	TRBJ1-4	TRBD1	TRBV13	CASSPRQGTEKLFF	TGTGCCAGCAGCCCAAGACAGGGAACGGAAAAACTGTTTTTT
13	-	TRBJ2-7	-	TRBV11-2	CASSFSVSYEQYF	TGTGCCAGCAGCTTTAGCGTCTCCTACGAGCAGTACTTC
16	-	TRBJ2-2	-	TRBV5-4	CASSARPEAKTGELFF	TGTGCCAGCAGCGCCCGCCCGGAGGCAAAGACCGGGGAGCTGTTTTTT
15	few	TRBJ1-2	-	TRBV30	CAWSVGRGFVYGYTF	TGTGCCTGGAGTGTAGGGAGGGGATTTGTCTATGGCTACACCTTC
15	once	TRBJ2-7	TRBD1	TRBV5-1	CASSLVGTGGSEQYF	TGCGCCAGCAGCTTGGTGGGGACAGGGGGTTCCGAGCAGTACTTC
11	-	TRBJ2-7	TRBD1	TRBV6-5	CASREDRASYF	TGTGCCAGCAGGGAGGACAGGGCTTCGTACTTC
14	-	TRBJ1-1	-	TRBV19	CASSIFGDGTEAFF	TGTGCCAGTAGTATTTTCGGGGATGGCACTGAAGCTTTCTTT
13	-	TRBJ2-7	-	TRBV10-3	CAIGGSPGYEQYF	TGTGCCATCGGAGGCTCCCCGGGGTACGAGCAGTACTTC
13	-	TRBJ2-2	-	TRBV2	CASSRGPLEELFF	TGTGCCAGCAGTCGCGGGCCCCTCGAGGAGCTGTTTTTT
13	-	TRBJ2-7	TRBD1	TRBV29-1	CSVMLQGATEQYF	TGCAGCGTGATGTTACAGGGGGCGACTGAGCAGTACTTC
14	-	TRBJ1-5	-	TRBV9	CASSVGGSNQPQHF	TGTGCCAGCAGCGTAGGAGGTAGCAATCAGCCCCAGCATTTT
14	-	TRBJ2-2	-	TRBV30	CAWRAGEGTGELFF	TGTGCCTGGAGGGCAGGGGAAGGCACCGGGGAGCTGTTTTTT
15	-	TRBJ2-7	TRBD1	TRBV6-1	CASSERDRTSYEQYF	TGTGCCAGCAGTGAGAGGGACAGGACCTCCTACGAGCAGTACTTC
16	-	TRBJ2-7	TRBD2	TRBV5-1	CASSSGVGTRIYEQYF	TGCGCCAGCAGCTCTGGTGTGGGGACTAGAATTTACGAGCAGTACTTC
16	-	TRBJ2-1	-	TRBV14	CASSRTTESSYNEQFF	TGTGCCAGCAGCCGTACGACAGAGAGCTCCTACAATGAGCAGTTCTTC
14	-	TRBJ2-1	-	TRBV7-9	CASSLSGLANEQFF	TGTGCCAGCAGCTTAAGCGGGTTGGCCAATGAGCAGTTCTTC
13	-	TRBJ2-3	-	TRBV27	CASSLQQRDTQYF	TGTGCCAGCAGTTTACAACAACGAGATACGCAGTATTTT
15	-	TRBJ2-3	TRBD2	TRBV5-1	CASSLPTSGTDTQYF	TGCGCCAGCAGCCTCCCGACTAGCGGCACAGATACGCAGTATTTT
15	-	TRBJ2-1	TRBD2	TRBV27	CASSGRGGSYNEQFF	TGTGCCAGCAGTGGGCGGGGGGGATCCTACAATGAGCAGTTCTTC
11	once	TRBJ1-2	-	TRBV7-2	CASSFNRGYTF	TGTGCCAGCAGCTTTAACAGAGGCTACACCTTC
17	-	TRBJ2-5	TRBD2	TRBV5-1	CASSTGLAGGFQETQYF	TGCGCCAGCAGCACTGGACTAGCGGGGGGTTTTCAAGAGACCCAGTACTTC
16	-	TRBJ2-2	-	TRBV11-2	CASSYGRNSNTGELFF	TGTGCCAGCAGCTACGGGAGAAATTCGAACACCGGGGAGCTGTTTTTT
15	-	TRBJ1-1	TRBD1	TRBV5-1	CASSIPGTGDTEAFF	TGCGCCAGCAGCATACCCGGGACAGGGGACACTGAAGCTTTCTTT
13	-	TRBJ1-5	-	TRBV16	CASSRQSNQPQHF	TGTGCCAGCAGCCGACAGAGCAATCAGCCCCAGCATTTT
15	-	TRBJ1-1	-	TRBV27	CASSLSAGVGTEAFF	TGTGCCAGCAGTTTGTCGGCAGGGGTGGGGACTGAAGCTTTCTTT
15	-	TRBJ2-6	TRBD1	TRBV7-8	CASSATGAGANVLTF	TGTGCCAGCAGCGCGACAGGGGCCGGGGCCAACGTCCTGACTTTC
14	-	TRBJ1-2	-	TRBV27	CASSSSGKNYGYTF	TGTGCCAGCAGTTCCTCAGGGAAGAACTATGGCTACACCTTC
16	few	TRBJ2-1	TRBD1	TRBV4-1	CASSQDPTGGNNEQFF	TGCGCCAGCAGCCAAGATCCGACAGGGGGAAACAATGAGCAGTTCTTC
13	few	TRBJ2-6	-	TRBV27	CASSLREANVLTF	TGTGCCAGCAGTTTACGGGAGGCCAACGTCCTGACTTTC
14	-	TRBJ1-6	-	TRBV30	CAWTGDFANSPLHF	TGTGCCTGGACAGGGGATTTTGCTAATTCACCCCTCCACTTT
14	-	TRBJ2-7	-	TRBV27	CASSLVGHVSEQYF	TGTGCCAGCAGTTTAGTTGGCCATGTATCCGAGCAGTACTTC
14	-	TRBJ1-5	-	TRBV28	CASSLGPGNQPQHF	TGTGCCAGCAGCCTAGGCCCCGGCAATCAGCCCCAGCATTTT
13	-	TRBJ1-2	-	TRBV2	CASRSQVPNGYTF	TGTGCCAGCAGATCACAGGTCCCGAATGGCTACACCTTC
13	-	TRBJ1-1	-	TRBV30	CAWSVQQGTEAFF	TGTGCCTGGAGTGTACAACAGGGCACTGAAGCTTTCTTT
14	-	TRBJ1-6	TRBD1	TRBV6-5	CASRGQGYASPLHF	TGTGCCAGCAGAGGACAGGGGTATGCTTCACCCCTCCACTTT
11	-	TRBJ1-2	-	TRBV19	CASSSTRRATF	TGTGCCAGTAGTAGTACCCGCCGCGCCACCTTC
15	few	TRBJ2-1	TRBD1	TRBV6-4	CASSDSAGGNNEQFF	TGTGCCAGCAGTGACTCGGCAGGGGGAAACAATGAGCAGTTCTTC
15	-	TRBJ1-4	-	TRBV2	CASRRQAGTNEKLFF	TGTGCCAGCCGGCGACAGGCAGGAACTAATGAAAAACTGTTTTTT
13	-	TRBJ1-1	-	TRBV6-5	CASSSLFNTEAFF	TGTGCCAGCAGCTCCTTGTTTAACACTGAAGCTTTCTTT
16	-	TRBJ1-1	TRBD1	TRBV2	CASISRDRGRGTEAFF	TGTGCCAGCATCAGCCGGGACAGGGGGCGCGGCACTGAAGCTTTCTTT
15	-	TRBJ2-2	-	TRBV7-8	CASSVTGSNTGELFF	TGTGCCAGCAGCGTTACCGGGAGTAACACCGGGGAGCTGTTTTTT
13	-	TRBJ1-1	-	TRBV29-1	CSVDSGARTEAFF	TGCAGCGTTGACAGTGGGGCGCGGACTGAAGCTTTCTTT
13	-	TRBJ2-7	-	TRBV11-1	CASSSGGSYEQYF	TGTGCCAGCAGTTCGGGTGGGTCCTACGAGCAGTACTTC
15	-	TRBJ1-2	-	TRBV4-1	CASSQTGQWGYGYTF	TGCGCCAGCAGCCAAACCGGACAATGGGGCTATGGCTACACCTTC
11	-	TRBJ1-1	-	TRBV27	CASSGRGEAFF	TGTGCCAGCAGTGGGAGAGGTGAAGCTTTCTTT
14	few	TRBJ1-1	-	TRBV6-1	CASSEPGQYTEAFF	TGTGCCAGCAGTGAACCAGGGCAGTACACTGAAGCTTTCTTT
17	few	TRBJ1-2	-	TRBV6-1	CASSEPRGGTRDYGYTF	TGTGCCAGCAGTGAACCCCGGGGGGGGACCAGGGACTATGGCTACACCTTC
14	once	TRBJ2-3	TRBD2	TRBV5-6	CASSPGLPTDTQYF	TGTGCCAGCAGCCCGGGACTACCCACAGATACGCAGTATTTT
12	-	TRBJ2-7	-	TRBV7-9	CASSRTSGEQYF	TGTGCCAGCAGCCGCACCTCGGGCGAGCAGTACTTC
14	-	TRBJ2-7	-	TRBV11-3	CASSLGPGSYEQYF	TGTGCCAGCAGCTTAGGCCCAGGGTCCTACGAGCAGTACTTC